Shown below are 2 T cell receptor beta chains from a single sample sequenced in a study of Ad26.COV2.S vaccination and SARS-CoV-2 variants. Only in-frame clones appear in the TCRdb table, and some are missing; sequencing was by immunoSEQ multiplex PCR. The repertoire holds 350,000 to 550,000 clones, with roughly 89% as singletons. Treatment: 15 to 20 received Ad26.COV2.S at low or high dose, single or two shots; about 5 received placebo; per-sample allocation not given. Sampling was done on day 63 after the first vaccine or placebo injection. This material consisted of peripheral blood, taken in a trial of Ad26.COV2.S vaccine versus placebo. The receptors shown here come from a person aged 18-60 years who received the Ad26.COV2.S COVID-19 vaccine or a placebo.

This chain connects TRBV10-3 to TRBJ2-2; 7 bases fit TRBD1. CDR1 and CDR2 (germline): ENHRY, SYGVKD. This CDR3 comprises 16 residues. V was clipped by 6 bases and J by 2 bases; unmatched bases: 9. CDR3 sequence reads: CAIRNFGTVNTGELFF. The CDR3 DNA reads as TGTGCCATCAGGAACTTCGGGACAGTAAACACCGGGGAGCTGTTTTTT.

The gene calls are TRBV9 and TRBJ2-1, with 8 bases fitting TRBD2. The V gene's germline CDR1 is SGDLS and CDR2 YYNGEE. With V trimmed by 3 bases and J by 8 bases, 10 bases remained unmatched. There are 15 residues in the CDR3. The CDR3 sequence: CASSAHAGGLDEQFF. The CDR3 bases are TGTGCCAGCAGCGCCCATGCGGGAGGATTGGATGAGCAGTTCTTC.